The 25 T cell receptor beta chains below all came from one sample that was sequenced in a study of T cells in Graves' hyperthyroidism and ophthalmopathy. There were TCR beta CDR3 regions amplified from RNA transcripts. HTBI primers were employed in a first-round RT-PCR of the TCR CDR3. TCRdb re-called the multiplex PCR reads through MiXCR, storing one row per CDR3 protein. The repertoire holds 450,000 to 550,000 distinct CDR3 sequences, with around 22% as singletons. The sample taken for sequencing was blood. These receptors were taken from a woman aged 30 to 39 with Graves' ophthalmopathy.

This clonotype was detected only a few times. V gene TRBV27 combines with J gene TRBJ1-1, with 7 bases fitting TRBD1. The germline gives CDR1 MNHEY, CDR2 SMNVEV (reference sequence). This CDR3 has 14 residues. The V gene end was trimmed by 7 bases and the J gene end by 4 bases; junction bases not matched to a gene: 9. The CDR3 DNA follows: TGTGCCAGCAATTATCGACAGGGTGGCACTGAAGCTTTCTTT. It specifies CASNYRQGGTEAFF.

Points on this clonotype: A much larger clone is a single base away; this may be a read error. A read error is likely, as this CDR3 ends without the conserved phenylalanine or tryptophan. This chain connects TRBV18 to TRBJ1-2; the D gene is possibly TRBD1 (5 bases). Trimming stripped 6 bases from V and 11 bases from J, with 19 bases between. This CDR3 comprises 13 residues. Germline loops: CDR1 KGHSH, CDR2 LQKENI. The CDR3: CASSPKTTGVYTL. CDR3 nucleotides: TGTGCCAGCTCGCCAAAAACCACAGGAGTGTACACCCTC.

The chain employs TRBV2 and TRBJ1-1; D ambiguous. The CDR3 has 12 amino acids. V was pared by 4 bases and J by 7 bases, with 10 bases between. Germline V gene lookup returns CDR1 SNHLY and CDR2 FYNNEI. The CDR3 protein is CASSAYKIEAFF. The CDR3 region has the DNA TGTGCCAGCAGTGCTTACAAGATTGAAGCTTTCTTT.

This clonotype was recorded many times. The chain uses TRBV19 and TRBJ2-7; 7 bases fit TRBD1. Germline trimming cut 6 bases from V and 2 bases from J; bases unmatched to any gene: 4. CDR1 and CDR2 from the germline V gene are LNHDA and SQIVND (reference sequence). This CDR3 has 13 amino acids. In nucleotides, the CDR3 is TGTGCCAGTAGCGAAGGGGGCCCCTACGAGCAGTACTTC. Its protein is CASSEGGPYEQYF.

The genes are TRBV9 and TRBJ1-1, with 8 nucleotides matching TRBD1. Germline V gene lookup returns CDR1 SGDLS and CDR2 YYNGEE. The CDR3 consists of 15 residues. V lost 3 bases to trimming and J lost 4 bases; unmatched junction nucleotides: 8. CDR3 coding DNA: TGTGCCAGCAGCGCTAGGACAGGGACTTTCACTGAAGCTTTCTTT. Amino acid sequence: CASSARTGTFTEAFF.

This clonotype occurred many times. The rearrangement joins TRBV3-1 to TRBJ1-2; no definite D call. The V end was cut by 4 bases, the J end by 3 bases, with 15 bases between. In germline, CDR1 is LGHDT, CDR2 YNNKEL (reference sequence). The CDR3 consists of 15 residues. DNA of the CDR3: TGTGCCAGCAGCCCCCCTTACACGGATGACTATGGCTACACCTTC. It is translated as CASSPPYTDDYGYTF.

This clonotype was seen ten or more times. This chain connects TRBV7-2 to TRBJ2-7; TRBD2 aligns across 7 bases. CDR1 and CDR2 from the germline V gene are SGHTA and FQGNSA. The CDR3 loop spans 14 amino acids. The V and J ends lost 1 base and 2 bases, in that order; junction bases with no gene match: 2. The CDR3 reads CASSLVGGAYEQYF. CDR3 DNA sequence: TGTGCCAGCAGCTTAGTGGGAGGGGCCTACGAGCAGTACTTC.

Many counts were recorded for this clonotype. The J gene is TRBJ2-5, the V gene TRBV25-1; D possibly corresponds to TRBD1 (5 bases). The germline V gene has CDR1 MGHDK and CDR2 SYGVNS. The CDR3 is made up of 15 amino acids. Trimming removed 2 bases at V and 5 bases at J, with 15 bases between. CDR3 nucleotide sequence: TGTGCCAGCAGTGAAACGTCAGGGATGCATGAGACCCAGTACTTC. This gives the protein CASSETSGMHETQYF.

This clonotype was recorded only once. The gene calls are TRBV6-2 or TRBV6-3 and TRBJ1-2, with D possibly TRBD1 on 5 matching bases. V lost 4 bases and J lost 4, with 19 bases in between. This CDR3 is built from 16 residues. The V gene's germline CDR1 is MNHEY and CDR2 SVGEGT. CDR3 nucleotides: TGTGCCAGCAGTTCCACACTCAGGGAGTTGGGCTATGGCTACACCTTC. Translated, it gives CASSSTLRELGYGYTF.

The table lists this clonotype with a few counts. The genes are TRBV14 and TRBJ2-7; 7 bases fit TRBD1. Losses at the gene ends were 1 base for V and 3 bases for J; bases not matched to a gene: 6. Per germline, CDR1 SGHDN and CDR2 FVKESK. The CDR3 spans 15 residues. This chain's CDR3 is CASSQVRDRYYEQYF. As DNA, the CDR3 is TGTGCCAGCAGCCAAGTCCGGGACAGATACTACGAGCAGTACTTC. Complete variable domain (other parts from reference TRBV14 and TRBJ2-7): EAGVTQFPSHSVIEKGQTVTLRCDPISGHDNLYWYRRVMGKEIKFLLHFVKESKQDESGMPNNRFLAERTGGTYSTLKVQPAELEDSGVYFCASSQVRDRYYEQYFGPGTRLTVT.

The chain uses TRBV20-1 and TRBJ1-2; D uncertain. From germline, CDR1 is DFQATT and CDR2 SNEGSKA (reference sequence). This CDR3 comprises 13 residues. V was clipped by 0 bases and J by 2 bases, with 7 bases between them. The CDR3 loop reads CSAREEWNYGYTF. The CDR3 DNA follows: TGCAGTGCTAGAGAGGAGTGGAACTATGGCTACACCTTC.

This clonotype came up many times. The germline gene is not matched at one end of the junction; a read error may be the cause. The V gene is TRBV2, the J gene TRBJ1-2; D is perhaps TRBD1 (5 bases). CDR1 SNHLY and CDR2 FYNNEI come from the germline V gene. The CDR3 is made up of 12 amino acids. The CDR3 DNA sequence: TGTGCCAGCCGTGAGGGGCGCTATGGCTACACCTTC. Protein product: CASREGRYGYTF.

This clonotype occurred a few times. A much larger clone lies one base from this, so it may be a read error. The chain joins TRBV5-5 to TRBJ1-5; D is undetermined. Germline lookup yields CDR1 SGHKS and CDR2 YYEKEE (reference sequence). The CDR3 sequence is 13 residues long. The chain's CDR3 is CASSSYIDQPRHF. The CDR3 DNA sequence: TGTGCCAGCAGCTCGTACATCGATCAGCCCCGGCATTTT.

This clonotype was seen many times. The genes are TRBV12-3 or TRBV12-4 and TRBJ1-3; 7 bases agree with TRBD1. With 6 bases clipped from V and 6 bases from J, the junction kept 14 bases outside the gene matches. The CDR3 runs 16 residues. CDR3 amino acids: CASSTNAGTAANTIYF. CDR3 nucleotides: TGTGCCAGCAGCACAAATGCCGGGACAGCCGCAAACACCATATATTTT.

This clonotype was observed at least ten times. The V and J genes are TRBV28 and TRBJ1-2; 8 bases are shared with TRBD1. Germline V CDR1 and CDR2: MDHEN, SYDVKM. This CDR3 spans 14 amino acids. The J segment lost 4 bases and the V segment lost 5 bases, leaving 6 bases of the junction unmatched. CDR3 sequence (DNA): TGTGCCAGCAGTCCGACAGGGGTTACCTATGGCTACACCTTC. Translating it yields CASSPTGVTYGYTF.

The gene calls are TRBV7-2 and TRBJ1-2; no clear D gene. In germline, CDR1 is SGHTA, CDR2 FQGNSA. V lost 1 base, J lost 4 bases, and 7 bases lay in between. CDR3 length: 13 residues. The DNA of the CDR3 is TGTGCCAGCAGCTTAGAGGAAATCTATGGCTACACCTTC. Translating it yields CASSLEEIYGYTF.

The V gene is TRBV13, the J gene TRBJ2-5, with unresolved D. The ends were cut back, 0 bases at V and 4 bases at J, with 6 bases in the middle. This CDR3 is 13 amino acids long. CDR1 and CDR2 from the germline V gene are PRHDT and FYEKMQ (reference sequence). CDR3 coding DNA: TGTGCCAGCAGCTTAGGTATTAGAGAGACCCAGTACTTC. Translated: CASSLGIRETQYF.

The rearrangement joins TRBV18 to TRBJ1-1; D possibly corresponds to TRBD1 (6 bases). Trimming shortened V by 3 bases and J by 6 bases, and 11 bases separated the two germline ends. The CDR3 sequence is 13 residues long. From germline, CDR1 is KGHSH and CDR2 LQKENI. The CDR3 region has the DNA TGTGCCAGCTCACCCTCGGGGGCCCCTGAAGCTTTCTTT. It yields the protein CASSPSGAPEAFF.

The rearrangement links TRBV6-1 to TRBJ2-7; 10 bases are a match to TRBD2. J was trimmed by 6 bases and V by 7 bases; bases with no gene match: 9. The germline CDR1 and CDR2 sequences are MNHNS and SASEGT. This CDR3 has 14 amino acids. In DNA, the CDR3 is TGTGCCAGCATGGGACTAGCGACGTTTTTCGAGCAGTACTTC. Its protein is CASMGLATFFEQYF.

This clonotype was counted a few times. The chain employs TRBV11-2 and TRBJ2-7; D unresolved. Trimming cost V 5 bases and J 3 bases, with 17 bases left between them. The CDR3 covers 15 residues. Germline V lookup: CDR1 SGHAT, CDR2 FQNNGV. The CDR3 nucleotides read TGTGCCAGCAGCCTACGTGGTCAGACAATCTACGAGCAGTACTTC. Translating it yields CASSLRGQTIYEQYF.

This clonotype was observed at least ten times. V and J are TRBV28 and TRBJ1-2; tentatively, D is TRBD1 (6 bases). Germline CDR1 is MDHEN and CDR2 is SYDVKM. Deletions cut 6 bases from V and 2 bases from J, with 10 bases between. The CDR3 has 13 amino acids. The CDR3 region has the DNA TGTGCCAGCAGCGAAGACAGGAACTATGGCTACACCTTC. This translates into CASSEDRNYGYTF.

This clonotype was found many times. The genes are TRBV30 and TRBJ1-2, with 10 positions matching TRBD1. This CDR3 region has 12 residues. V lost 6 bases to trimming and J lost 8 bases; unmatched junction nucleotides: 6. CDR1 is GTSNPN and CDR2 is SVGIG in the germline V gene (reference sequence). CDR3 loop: CACSGTGAGYTF. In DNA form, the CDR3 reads TGTGCCTGTTCCGGGACAGGGGCCGGCTACACCTTC.

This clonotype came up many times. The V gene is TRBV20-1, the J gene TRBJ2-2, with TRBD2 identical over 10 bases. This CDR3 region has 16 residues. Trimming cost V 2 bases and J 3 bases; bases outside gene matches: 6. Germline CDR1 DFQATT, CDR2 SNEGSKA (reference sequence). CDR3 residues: CSARNPSGGHTGELFF. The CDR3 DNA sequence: TGCAGTGCTAGAAATCCTAGCGGGGGCCACACCGGGGAGCTGTTTTTT.

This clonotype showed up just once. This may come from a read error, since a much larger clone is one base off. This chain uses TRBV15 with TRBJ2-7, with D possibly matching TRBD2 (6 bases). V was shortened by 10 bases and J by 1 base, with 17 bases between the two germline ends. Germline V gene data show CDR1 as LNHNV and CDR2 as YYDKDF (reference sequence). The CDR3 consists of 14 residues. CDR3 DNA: TGTGCCATCAGGGAGGCGGGTGATTCCTACGAGCAGTACTTC. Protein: CAIREAGDSYEQYF. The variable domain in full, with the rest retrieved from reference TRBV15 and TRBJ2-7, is DAMVIQNPRYQVTQFGKPVTLSCSQTLNHNVMYWYQQKSSQAPKLLFHYYDKDFNNEADTPDNFQSRRPNTSFCFLDIRSPGLGDTAMYLCAIREAGDSYEQYFGPGTRLTVT.

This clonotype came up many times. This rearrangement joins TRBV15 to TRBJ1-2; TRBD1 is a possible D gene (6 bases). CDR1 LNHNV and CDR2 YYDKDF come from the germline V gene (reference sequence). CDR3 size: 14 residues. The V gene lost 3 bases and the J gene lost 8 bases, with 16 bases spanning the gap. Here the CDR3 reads CATSSRQGRRGYTF. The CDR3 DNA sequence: TGTGCCACCAGCAGTAGGCAGGGGAGGAGAGGCTACACCTTC.